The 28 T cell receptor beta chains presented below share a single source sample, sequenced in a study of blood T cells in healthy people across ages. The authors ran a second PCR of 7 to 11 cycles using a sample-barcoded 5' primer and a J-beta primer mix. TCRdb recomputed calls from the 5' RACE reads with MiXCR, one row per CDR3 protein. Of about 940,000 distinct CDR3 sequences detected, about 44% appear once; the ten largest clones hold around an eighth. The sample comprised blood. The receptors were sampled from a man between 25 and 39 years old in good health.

The CDR3 bases are TGTGCCAGCAGCCTCCTAGCGGGATTAGCCAAAAACATTCAGTACTTC. This sequence encodes CASSLLAGLAKNIQYF. The genes are TRBV5-5 and TRBJ2-7; 9 bases match TRBD2. The tail of the sequence fits TRBJ2-4 better, so the J call may be wrong. The CDR3 sequence is 16 residues long. CDR1 and CDR2 (germline): SGHKS, YYEKEE (reference sequence).

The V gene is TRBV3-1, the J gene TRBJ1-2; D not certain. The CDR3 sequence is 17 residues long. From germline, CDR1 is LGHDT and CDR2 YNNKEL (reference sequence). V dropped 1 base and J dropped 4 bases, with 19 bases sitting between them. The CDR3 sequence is CASSQGPPVASTYGYTF. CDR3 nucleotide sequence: TGTGCCAGCAGCCAAGGCCCACCGGTCGCCTCAACCTATGGCTACACCTTC.

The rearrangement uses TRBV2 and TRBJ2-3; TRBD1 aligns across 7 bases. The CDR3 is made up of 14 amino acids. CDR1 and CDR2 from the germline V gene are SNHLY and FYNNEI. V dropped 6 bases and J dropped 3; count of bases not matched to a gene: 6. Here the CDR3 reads CASRGTDSTDTQYF. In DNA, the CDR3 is TGTGCCAGCAGGGGGACAGATTCGACAGATACGCAGTATTTT.

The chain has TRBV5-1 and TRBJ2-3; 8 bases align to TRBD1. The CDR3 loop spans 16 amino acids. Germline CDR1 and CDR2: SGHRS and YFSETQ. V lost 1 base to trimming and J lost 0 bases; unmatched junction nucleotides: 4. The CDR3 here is CASSLIPGGSTDTQYF. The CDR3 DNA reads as TGCGCCAGCAGCTTGATTCCAGGGGGCAGCACAGATACGCAGTATTTT.

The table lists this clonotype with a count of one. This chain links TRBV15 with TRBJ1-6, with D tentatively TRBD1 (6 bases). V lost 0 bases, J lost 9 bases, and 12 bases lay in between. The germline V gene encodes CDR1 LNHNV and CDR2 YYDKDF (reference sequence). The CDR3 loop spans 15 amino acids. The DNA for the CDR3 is TGTGCCACCAGCAGAGATCGGGGGCCAGGTTCACCCCTCCACTTT. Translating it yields CATSRDRGPGSPLHF.

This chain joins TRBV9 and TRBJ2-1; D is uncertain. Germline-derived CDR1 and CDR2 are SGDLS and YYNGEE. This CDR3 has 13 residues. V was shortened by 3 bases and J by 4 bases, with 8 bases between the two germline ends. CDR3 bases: TGTGCCAGCAGCGAGGCCCGGTACAATGAGCAGTTCTTC. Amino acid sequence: CASSEARYNEQFF.

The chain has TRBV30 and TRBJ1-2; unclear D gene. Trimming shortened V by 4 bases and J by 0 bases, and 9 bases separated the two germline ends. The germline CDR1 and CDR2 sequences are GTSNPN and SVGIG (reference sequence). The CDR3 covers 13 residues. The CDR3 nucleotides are TGTGCCTGGAACCCAGAAACTAACTATGGCTACACCTTC. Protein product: CAWNPETNYGYTF. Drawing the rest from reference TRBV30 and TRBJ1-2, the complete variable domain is SQTIHQWPATLVQPVGSPLSLECTVEGTSNPNLYWYRQAAGRGLQLLFYSVGIGQISSEVPQNLSASRPQDRQFILSSKKLLLSDSGFYLCAWNPETNYGYTFGSGTRLTVV.

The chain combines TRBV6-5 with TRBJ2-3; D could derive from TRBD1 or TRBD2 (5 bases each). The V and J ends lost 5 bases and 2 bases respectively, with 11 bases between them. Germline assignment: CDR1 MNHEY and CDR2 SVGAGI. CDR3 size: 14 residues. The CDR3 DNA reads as TGTGCCAGCAGTCCCGGGACGTTCACAGATACGCAGTATTTT. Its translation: CASSPGTFTDTQYF.

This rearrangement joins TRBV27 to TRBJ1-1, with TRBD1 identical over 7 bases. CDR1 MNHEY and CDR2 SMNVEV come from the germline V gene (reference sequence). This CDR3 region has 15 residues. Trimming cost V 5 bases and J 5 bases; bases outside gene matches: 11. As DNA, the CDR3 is TGTGCCAGCAGTCCCTTCACAGGGGCACGGACTGAAGCTTTCTTT. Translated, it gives CASSPFTGARTEAFF.

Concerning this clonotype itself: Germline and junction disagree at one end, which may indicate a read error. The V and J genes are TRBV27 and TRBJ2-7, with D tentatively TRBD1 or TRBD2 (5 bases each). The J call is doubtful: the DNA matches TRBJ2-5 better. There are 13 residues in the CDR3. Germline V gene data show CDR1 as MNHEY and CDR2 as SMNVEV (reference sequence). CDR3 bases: TGTACCAGCAGTTTTGAGAGGGGTGAGACCCAGTACTTC. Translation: CTSSFERGETQYF.

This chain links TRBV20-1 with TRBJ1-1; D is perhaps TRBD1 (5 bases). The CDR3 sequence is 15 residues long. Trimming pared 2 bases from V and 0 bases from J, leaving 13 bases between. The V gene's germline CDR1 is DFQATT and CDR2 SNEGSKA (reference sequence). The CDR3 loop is CSARMGVNLNTEAFF. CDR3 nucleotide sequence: TGCAGTGCTAGAATGGGGGTGAATTTGAACACTGAAGCTTTCTTT.

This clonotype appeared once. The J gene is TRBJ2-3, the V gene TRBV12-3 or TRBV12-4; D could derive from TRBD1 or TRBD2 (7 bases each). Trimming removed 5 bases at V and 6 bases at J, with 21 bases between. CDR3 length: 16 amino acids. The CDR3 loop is CASSPREGAMADTQYF. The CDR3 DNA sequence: TGTGCCAGCAGTCCCAGGGAGGGGGCGATGGCCGATACGCAGTATTTT.

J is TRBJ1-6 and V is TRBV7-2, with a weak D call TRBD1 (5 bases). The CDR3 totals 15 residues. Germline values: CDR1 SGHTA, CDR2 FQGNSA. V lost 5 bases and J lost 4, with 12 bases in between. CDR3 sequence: CASSGPGRYNSPLHF. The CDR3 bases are TGTGCCAGCAGCGGACCGGGACGGTATAATTCACCCCTCCACTTT.

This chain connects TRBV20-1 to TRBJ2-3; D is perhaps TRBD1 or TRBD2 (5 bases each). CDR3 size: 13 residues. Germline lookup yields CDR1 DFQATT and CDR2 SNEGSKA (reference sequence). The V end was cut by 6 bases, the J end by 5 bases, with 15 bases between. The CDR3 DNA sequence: TGCAGTGCCCCGGACGGGGCGGTAGATACGCAGTATTTT. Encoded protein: CSAPDGAVDTQYF.

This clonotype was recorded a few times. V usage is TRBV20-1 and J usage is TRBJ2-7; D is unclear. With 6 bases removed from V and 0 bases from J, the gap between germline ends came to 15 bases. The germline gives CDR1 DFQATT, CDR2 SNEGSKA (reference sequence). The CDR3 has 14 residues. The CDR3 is CSALQTRSSYEQYF. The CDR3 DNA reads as TGCAGTGCCTTGCAAACCCGGAGCTCCTACGAGCAGTACTTC.

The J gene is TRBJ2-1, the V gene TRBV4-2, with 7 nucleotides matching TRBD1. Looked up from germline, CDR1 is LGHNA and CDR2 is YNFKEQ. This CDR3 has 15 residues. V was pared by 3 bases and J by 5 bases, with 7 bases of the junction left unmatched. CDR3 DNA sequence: TGTGCCAGCAGCCAGCCCGGGACAGCAGACAATGAGCAGTTCTTC. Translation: CASSQPGTADNEQFF.

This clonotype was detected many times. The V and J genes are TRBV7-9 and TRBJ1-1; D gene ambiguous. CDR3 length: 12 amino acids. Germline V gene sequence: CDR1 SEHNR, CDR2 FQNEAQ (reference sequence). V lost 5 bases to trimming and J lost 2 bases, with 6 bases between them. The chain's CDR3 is CASSPLNTEAFF. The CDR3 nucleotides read TGTGCCAGCAGCCCGCTCAACACTGAAGCTTTCTTT. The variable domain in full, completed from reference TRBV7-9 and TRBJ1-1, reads DTGVSQNPRHKITKRGQNVTFRCDPISEHNRLYWYRQTLGQGPEFLTYFQNEAQLEKSRLLSDRFSAERPKGSFSTLEIQRTEQGDSAMYLCASSPLNTEAFFGQGTRLTVV.

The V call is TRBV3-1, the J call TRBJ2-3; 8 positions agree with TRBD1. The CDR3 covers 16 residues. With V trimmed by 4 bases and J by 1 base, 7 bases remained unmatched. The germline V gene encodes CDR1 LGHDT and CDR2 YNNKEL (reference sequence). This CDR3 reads CASSPSRGQGTDTQYF. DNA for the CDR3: TGTGCCAGCAGCCCGAGCCGGGGACAGGGCACAGATACGCAGTATTTT.

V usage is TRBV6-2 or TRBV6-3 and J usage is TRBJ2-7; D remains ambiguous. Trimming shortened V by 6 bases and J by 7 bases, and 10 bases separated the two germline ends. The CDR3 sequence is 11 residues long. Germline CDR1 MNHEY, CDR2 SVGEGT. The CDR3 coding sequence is TGTGCCAGCAGGGCTCTGGGGGAGCAGTACTTC. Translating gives CASRALGEQYF.

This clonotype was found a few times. The CDR3 loop reads CASMRGPNYGYTF. CDR3 sequence (DNA): TGTGCCAGCATGCGGGGTCCCAACTATGGCTACACCTTC. J is TRBJ1-2 and V is TRBV25-1; D is ambiguous. Germline CDR1 MGHDK, CDR2 SYGVNS. The CDR3 is 13 residues long. The V end lost 7 bases, the J end lost 2 bases, and 11 bases lay between the germline ends.

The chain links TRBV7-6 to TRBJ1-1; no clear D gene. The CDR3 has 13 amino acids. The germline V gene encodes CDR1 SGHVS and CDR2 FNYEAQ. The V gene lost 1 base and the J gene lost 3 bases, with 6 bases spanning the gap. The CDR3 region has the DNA TGTGCCAGCAGCTTAGACACGTACACTGAAGCTTTCTTT. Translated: CASSLDTYTEAFF.

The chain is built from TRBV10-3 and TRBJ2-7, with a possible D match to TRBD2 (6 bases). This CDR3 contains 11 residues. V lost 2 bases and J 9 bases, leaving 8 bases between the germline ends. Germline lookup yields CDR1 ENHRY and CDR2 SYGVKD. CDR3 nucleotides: TGTGCCATCAGTGAGCTGGAGGGGCAGTACTTC. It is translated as CAISELEGQYF.

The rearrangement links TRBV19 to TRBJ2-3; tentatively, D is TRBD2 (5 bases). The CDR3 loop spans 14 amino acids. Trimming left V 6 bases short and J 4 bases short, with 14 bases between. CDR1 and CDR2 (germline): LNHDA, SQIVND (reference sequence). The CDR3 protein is CASRREARSDTQYF. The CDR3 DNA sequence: TGTGCCAGTAGACGGGAAGCCCGATCAGATACGCAGTATTTT.

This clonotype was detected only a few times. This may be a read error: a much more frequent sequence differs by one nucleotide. CDR3 DNA sequence: TGTGCCAGCAGCTTAGCGGGGGGTCACTCCTACAATGAGCAGTACTTC. Translation: CASSLAGGHSYNEQYF. V gene TRBV7-2 combines with J gene TRBJ2-1; D possibly corresponds to TRBD2 (6 bases). The end of the DNA aligns better with TRBJ2-7, so the J call may be wrong. The germline CDR1 and CDR2 sequences are SGHTA and FQGNSA. This CDR3 spans 16 amino acids.

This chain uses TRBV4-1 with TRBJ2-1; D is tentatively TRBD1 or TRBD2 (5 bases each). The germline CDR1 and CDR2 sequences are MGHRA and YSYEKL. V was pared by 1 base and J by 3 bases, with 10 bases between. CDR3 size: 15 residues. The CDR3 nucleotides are TGCGCCAGCAGCCAAGGACCTGGGGGCTACAATGAGCAGTTCTTC. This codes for CASSQGPGGYNEQFF.

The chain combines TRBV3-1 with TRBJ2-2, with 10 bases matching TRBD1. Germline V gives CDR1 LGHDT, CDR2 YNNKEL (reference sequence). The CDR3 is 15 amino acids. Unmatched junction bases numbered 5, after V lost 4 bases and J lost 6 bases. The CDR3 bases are TGTGCCAGCAGCCTGGGGACAGGGGTACCCGGGGAGCTGTTTTTT. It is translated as CASSLGTGVPGELFF.

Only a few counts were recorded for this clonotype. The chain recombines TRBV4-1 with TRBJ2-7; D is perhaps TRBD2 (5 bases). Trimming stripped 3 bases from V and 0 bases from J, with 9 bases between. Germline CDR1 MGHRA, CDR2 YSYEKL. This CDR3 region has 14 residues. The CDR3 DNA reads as TGCGCCAGCAGCCACGGGGTCGTCTCCTACGAGCAGTACTTC. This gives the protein CASSHGVVSYEQYF.

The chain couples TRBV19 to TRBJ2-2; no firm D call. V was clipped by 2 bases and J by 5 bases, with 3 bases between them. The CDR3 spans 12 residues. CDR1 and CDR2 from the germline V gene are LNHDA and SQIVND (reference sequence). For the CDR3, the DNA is TGTGCCAGTAGTATAACGACCGGGGAGCTGTTTTTT. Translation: CASSITTGELFF.